The 30 T cell receptor beta chains below were found in one sample sequenced in a study of response to subunit inactivated influenza vaccine. Via MiXCR, TCRdb re-called the RT-PCR reads, giving one row per CDR3 protein. The sample holds about 240,000 distinct CDR3 sequences, 12% seen once. The sequencing used non-naive T cells sorted from PBMCs, collected around 14 days before vaccination. Receptors originate from a man aged 45-65 years who received an inactivated influenza vaccine.

The gene calls are TRBV11-2 and TRBJ1-1; weak D call: TRBD1 (6 bases). The V end lost 6 bases, the J end lost 2 bases, and 13 bases lay between the germline ends. The CDR3 has 14 amino acids. Germline V gene lookup returns CDR1 SGHAT and CDR2 FQNNGV. The DNA of the CDR3 is TGTGCCAGCAGTATGACGACAGGCAACACTGAAGCTTTCTTT. Translating gives CASSMTTGNTEAFF.

The table lists this clonotype with a few counts. This rearrangement joins TRBV7-2 to TRBJ1-2; D is unclear. This CDR3 is 14 amino acids long. V lost 5 bases and J 7 bases, leaving 17 bases between the germline ends. Germline V lookup: CDR1 SGHTA, CDR2 FQGNSA. CDR3 nucleotide sequence: TGTGCCAGCAGCCCCAGGCAACCTTTCGGTGGCTACACCTTC. It codes for CASSPRQPFGGYTF.

This clonotype was picked up a small number of times. The genes are TRBV3-1 and TRBJ2-1, with 7 bases lining up with TRBD1. Trimming cost V 3 bases and J 4 bases; bases outside gene matches: 3. In germline, CDR1 is LGHDT, CDR2 YNNKEL (reference sequence). The CDR3 is 14 amino acids. The CDR3 region has the DNA TGTGCCAGCAGCCAGGCGACAGGGTACAATGAGCAGTTCTTC. It encodes CASSQATGYNEQFF.

This clonotype was seen more than once but under ten times. The chain joins TRBV15 to TRBJ2-5; D unclear. V was cut by 3 bases and J by 3 bases, with 5 bases left in between. The CDR3 has 12 amino acids. CDR1 and CDR2 (germline): LNHNV, YYDKDF (reference sequence). The CDR3 sequence is CATSRHKETQYF. The CDR3 DNA sequence: TGTGCCACCAGCAGGCACAAAGAGACCCAGTACTTC.

This clonotype was seen at least ten times. This chain connects TRBV29-1 to TRBJ2-7; 9 positions agree with TRBD1. After removal of 5 bases from V and 6 bases from J, the junction contained 8 bases not matched to a gene. Germline loops: CDR1 SQVTM, CDR2 ANQGSEA. The CDR3 consists of 13 residues. The CDR3 loop is CSVRDRVLSEQYF. The CDR3, as DNA: TGCAGCGTTCGGGACAGGGTTCTCTCCGAGCAGTACTTC.

The count of this clonotype is one. This sequence may be a read error, since a much larger clone differs from it by one base. This sequence joins TRBV5-1 and TRBJ2-7; TRBD1 matches 7 bases. From germline, CDR1 is SGHRS and CDR2 YFSETQ. This CDR3 has 15 amino acids. CDR3 sequence reads: CASSLDWGGDKGATF. DNA for the CDR3: TGCGCCAGCAGCTTGGACTGGGGCGGTGACAAGGGGGCCACCTTC. Combining the CDR3 with reference TRBV5-1 and TRBJ2-7 gives the whole variable domain KAGVTQTPRYLIKTRGQQVTLSCSPISGHRSVSWYQQTPGQGLQFLFEYFSETQRNKGNFPGRFSGRQFSNSRSEMNVSTLELGDSALYLCASSLDWGGDKGATFGPGTRLTVT.

This clonotype was observed a few times. V and J are TRBV5-1 and TRBJ2-3, with 10 positions matching TRBD2. This CDR3 comprises 19 residues. CDR1 is SGHRS and CDR2 is YFSETQ in the germline V gene. V gave up 2 bases and J gave up 0 bases; unmatched junction bases: 12. This CDR3 is CASSLLAGNNIQSTDTQYF. DNA of the CDR3: TGCGCCAGCAGCTTACTAGCGGGGAACAACATTCAAAGCACAGATACGCAGTATTTT.

The sample holds many counts of this clonotype. The chain employs TRBV5-1 and TRBJ1-1; unclear D gene. This CDR3 is 15 amino acids long. V lost 0 bases to trimming and J lost 1 base, with 10 bases between them. CDR1 SGHRS and CDR2 YFSETQ come from the germline V gene. CDR3 sequence (DNA): TGCGCCAGCAGCTTGGCTACAGATTCGAACACTGAAGCTTTCTTT. It is translated as CASSLATDSNTEAFF.

The chain joins TRBV5-1 to TRBJ2-7; a weak D match, TRBD1 (6 bases). This CDR3 is built from 14 residues. Trimming removed 2 bases at V and 2 bases at J, with 11 bases between. Germline loops: CDR1 SGHRS, CDR2 YFSETQ. Here the CDR3 DNA reads TGCGCCAGCAGCTTCCGGGACACCACCTACGAGCAGTACTTC. This codes for CASSFRDTTYEQYF.

This clonotype was picked up a small number of times. This chain connects TRBV6-1 to TRBJ1-5, with a possible D match to TRBD1 (5 bases). The V and J ends lost 10 bases and 4 bases respectively, with 14 bases between them. Germline V CDR1 and CDR2: MNHNS, SASEGT. This CDR3 region has 13 residues. The CDR3 DNA follows: TGTGCCACCCAAAGGGAGGGGAATCAGCCCCAGCATTTT. This translates into CATQREGNQPQHF.

This clonotype was counted between two and nine times. The rearrangement uses TRBV9 and TRBJ2-2; 11 bases are a match to TRBD2. The germline V gene has CDR1 SGDLS and CDR2 YYNGEE. The CDR3 loop spans 17 amino acids. V gave up 0 bases and J gave up 4 bases; unmatched junction bases: 5. CDR3 in amino acids: CASSVDPGTSGTGELFF. In DNA form, the CDR3 reads TGTGCCAGCAGCGTAGACCCCGGGACTAGCGGCACCGGGGAGCTGTTTTTT.

Many counts were recorded for this clonotype. This CDR3 is CASSIRGWTDTQYF. CDR3 DNA: TGTGCCAGTAGTATCCGTGGCTGGACAGATACGCAGTATTTT. The chain couples TRBV19 to TRBJ2-3; no definite D call. The CDR3 runs 14 residues. CDR1 is LNHDA, CDR2 SQIVND, per germline (reference sequence). V lost 3 bases and J lost 3, with 10 bases in between. The full variable domain, rest sourced from reference TRBV19 and TRBJ2-3, is DGGITQSPKYLFRKEGQNVTLSCEQNLNHDAMYWYRQDPGQGLRLIYYSQIVNDFQKGDIAEGYSVSREKKESFPLTVTSAQKNPTAFYLCASSIRGWTDTQYFGPGTRLTVL.

There are a few counts of this clonotype. The rearrangement joins TRBV7-2 to TRBJ2-7; TRBD1 might be the D (6 bases). CDR3 length: 15 amino acids. The germline CDR1 and CDR2 sequences are SGHTA and FQGNSA. V shed 3 bases and J shed 3 bases, with 15 bases lying between them. The CDR3 region has the DNA TGTGCCAGCAGCTTCTCACAGGGTGAGAACTACGAGCAGTACTTC. Residues: CASSFSQGENYEQYF.

This sequence joins TRBV20-1 and TRBJ2-1, with 11 bases lining up with TRBD2. With 0 bases clipped from V and 0 bases from J, the junction kept 4 bases outside the gene matches. Germline-derived CDR1 and CDR2 are DFQATT and SNEGSKA (reference sequence). The CDR3 length is 17 residues. DNA for the CDR3: TGCAGTGCTAGAGATCCCACTAGCGGGAGCTCCTACAATGAGCAGTTCTTC. Amino acid sequence: CSARDPTSGSSYNEQFF.

This clonotype was observed a handful of times. The rearrangement joins TRBV5-1 to TRBJ1-1, with D uncertain. Looked up from germline, CDR1 is SGHRS and CDR2 is YFSETQ. With 0 bases removed from V and 0 bases from J, the gap between germline ends came to 9 bases. The CDR3 spans 15 residues. The CDR3 sequence: CASSLGGELNTEAFF. In nucleotides, the CDR3 is TGCGCCAGCAGCTTGGGTGGGGAATTGAACACTGAAGCTTTCTTT.

The genes are TRBV20-1 and TRBJ1-6; D unclear. The germline gives CDR1 DFQATT, CDR2 SNEGSKA (reference sequence). The CDR3 is 14 residues long. V lost 4 bases and J 5 bases, leaving 12 bases between the germline ends. In DNA, the CDR3 is TGCAGTGCTACCCGGGGTCCAGATAATTCACCCCTCCACTTT. Its protein product is CSATRGPDNSPLHF.

This clonotype showed up just a few times. The rearrangement uses TRBV12-3 or TRBV12-4 and TRBJ1-1, with D hard to call. V shed 5 bases and J shed 1 base, with 5 bases lying between them. CDR3 length: 12 amino acids. CDR3 in amino acids: CASSERNTEAFF. CDR3 nucleotides: TGTGCCAGCAGTGAGAGGAACACTGAAGCTTTCTTT.

The chain couples TRBV12-3 or TRBV12-4 to TRBJ2-5; D remains ambiguous. V was cut by 6 bases and J by 0 bases, with 8 bases left in between. The CDR3 has 13 residues. As DNA, the CDR3 is TGTGCCAGCAGGCCTAGGTACCAAGAGACCCAGTACTTC. Its protein product is CASRPRYQETQYF.

The sample holds a few counts of this clonotype. The V call is TRBV29-1, the J call TRBJ1-4; D is perhaps TRBD1 (6 bases). The CDR3 sequence is 13 residues long. V was cut by 6 bases and J by 7 bases, with 15 bases left in between. Germline-derived CDR1 and CDR2 are SQVTM and ANQGSEA. CDR3 nucleotide sequence: TGCAGCGTCCGAGGGGGGGGCGGTGAAAAACTGTTTTTT. It translates to CSVRGGGGEKLFF.

With respect to this clonotype: The junction differs from germline at one of its ends, possibly a read error. This rearrangement joins TRBV5-1 to TRBJ2-3; weak D call: TRBD1 (6 bases). The CDR3 runs 13 residues. Looked up from germline, CDR1 is SGHRS and CDR2 is YFSETQ. The CDR3 loop reads CARSSQGIDTQYF. CDR3 in DNA: TGCGCCAGAAGCTCACAGGGTATAGATACGCAGTATTTT.

V gene TRBV5-1 combines with J gene TRBJ2-6; D is undetermined. Trimming shortened V by 4 bases and J by 2 bases, and 10 bases separated the two germline ends. The CDR3 has 15 amino acids. The germline gives CDR1 SGHRS, CDR2 YFSETQ. The CDR3 spells CASSLNIAGANVLTF. The CDR3 DNA is TGCGCCAGCAGCCTCAACATAGCTGGGGCCAACGTCCTGACTTTC.

This clonotype has just a few counts. The CDR3 DNA is TGTGCCAGCTCACCTGCGACAGAGGAGCAGTACTTC. Amino acid sequence: CASSPATEEQYF. The gene calls are TRBV18 and TRBJ2-7; D possibly corresponds to TRBD1 (5 bases). The germline gives CDR1 KGHSH, CDR2 LQKENI. V was cut by 3 bases and J by 7 bases, with 10 bases left in between. The CDR3 spans 12 residues.

Only a few counts were recorded for this clonotype. V is TRBV5-1 and J is TRBJ1-2; D unclear. Germline CDR1 is SGHRS and CDR2 is YFSETQ. CDR3 length equals 13 residues. V lost 0 bases and J 8 bases, leaving 11 bases between the germline ends. DNA of the CDR3: TGCGCCAGCAGCTTGGAACCGATTTGGGGCTACACCTTC. It translates to CASSLEPIWGYTF.

This chain joins TRBV10-3 and TRBJ1-5; D unresolved. Germline values: CDR1 ENHRY, CDR2 SYGVKD. V lost 3 bases to trimming and J lost 1 base, with 4 bases between them. The CDR3 has 13 residues. CDR3 bases: TGTGCCATCAGTGAAGGCAGCAATCAGCCCCAGCATTTT. It translates to CAISEGSNQPQHF.

This clonotype was seen many times. The rearrangement joins TRBV5-1 to TRBJ2-1; D may be TRBD2 (6 bases). Germline CDR1 and CDR2: SGHRS and YFSETQ. The CDR3 length is 16 residues. The V end was cut by 1 base, the J end by 0 bases, with 11 bases between. The CDR3 spells CASSLLGEASYNEQFF. The CDR3 region has the DNA TGCGCCAGCAGCTTGCTCGGGGAGGCCTCCTACAATGAGCAGTTCTTC.

The V call is TRBV7-9, the J call TRBJ2-5; 7 positions match TRBD2. In germline, CDR1 is SEHNR, CDR2 FQNEAQ (reference sequence). This CDR3 region has 14 residues. Trimming took 3 bases from V and 4 from J; bases not matched to a gene: 5. The CDR3 DNA is TGTGCCAGCAGCTTCGGCGGGAGACGAGAGACCCAGTACTTC. As protein: CASSFGGRRETQYF.

This clonotype was observed at least ten times. The V call is TRBV7-9, the J call TRBJ2-5, with TRBD1 matching over 7 bases. The V segment lost 5 bases and the J segment 1 base; nucleotides outside the gene matches: 4. Looked up from germline, CDR1 is SEHNR and CDR2 is FQNEAQ (reference sequence). The CDR3 has 14 amino acids. The CDR3 is CASSPRDSQETQYF. In DNA form, the CDR3 reads TGTGCCAGCAGCCCCCGGGACAGCCAAGAGACCCAGTACTTC.

There are a few counts of this clonotype. Without the conserved terminal phenylalanine or tryptophan, this CDR3 likely stems from a read error. DNA of the CDR3: TGTGCCATCAGTGAAAAAACAGGGCAGGGGACCCAGTACCTC. It specifies CAISEKTGQGTQYL. The rearrangement links TRBV10-3 to TRBJ2-5, with D possibly matching TRBD1 (6 bases). Deletions cut 3 bases from V and 7 bases from J, with 15 bases between. The germline V gene has CDR1 ENHRY and CDR2 SYGVKD. The CDR3 is made up of 14 amino acids.

This clonotype came up a few times. The genes are TRBV3-1 and TRBJ1-2; the match to TRBD1 covers 12 bases. V lost 3 bases to trimming and J lost 6 bases; unmatched junction nucleotides: 8. The CDR3 spans 16 residues. Germline CDR1 and CDR2: LGHDT and YNNKEL (reference sequence). The CDR3 is CASSHTGTGGWDGYTF. DNA of the CDR3: TGTGCCAGCAGCCATACCGGGACAGGGGGCTGGGATGGCTACACCTTC.

V usage is TRBV6-2 or TRBV6-3 and J usage is TRBJ2-7; D could derive from TRBD1 or TRBD2 (6 bases each). Trimming pared 4 bases from V and 4 bases from J, leaving 14 bases between. The CDR3 consists of 14 residues. Germline-derived CDR1 and CDR2 are MNHEY and SVGEGT. The CDR3 DNA reads as TGTGCCAGCAGTTCCCTAGGGGGGCTTTACGAGCAGTACTTC. Its translation: CASSSLGGLYEQYF.